This is a list of T cell receptor beta chains from one sample in a study of shared clonotypes between healthy human individuals. Sequencing was performed with immunoSEQ multiplex PCR; in TCRdb, only in-frame clones are kept and a portion is missing. The data contain 800,000 to 1,200,000 clones, approximately 80% of them seen just once; the ten biggest clones take up 0.4% to 0.55%. The specimen sequenced was memory CD4+ T cells from PBMCs. The origin of the receptors is a man between 18 and 29 years old in good health. Some clones in this sample may be carry-over from other donors' samples. CDR3s include the opening cysteine and the closing phenylalanine or tryptophan. Fields, in order: CDR3 length, V gene, CDR3 protein.

len: 13
v_gene: TRBV11-2
CDR3aa: CASSLPLAYEQYF

len: 18
v_gene: TRBV11-2
CDR3aa: CASSLVLDRKPSGNTIYF

len: 17
v_gene: TRBV18
CDR3aa: CASSPRDLGPGYNEQFF

len: 14
v_gene: TRBV27
CDR3aa: CASSLYLRRGLQYF

len: 14
v_gene: TRBV2
CDR3aa: CASTGGGAVQPQHF

len: 15
v_gene: TRBV2
CDR3aa: CASSATGQRTDTQYF

len: 15
v_gene: TRBV5-1
CDR3aa: CASRPRTGPNTEAFF

len: 14
v_gene: TRBV7-2
CDR3aa: CASSFRRTVGEAFF

len: 14
v_gene: TRBV10-1
CDR3aa: CASSEQREVGELFF

len: 14
v_gene: TRBV19
CDR3aa: CASSRLAGGNEQFF

len: 16
v_gene: TRBV14
CDR3aa: CASSQFKRLGRETQYF

len: 16
v_gene: TRBV19
CDR3aa: CASSMGPWGGEETQYF

len: 14
v_gene: TRBV7-2
CDR3aa: CASSYWTGRGEQYF

len: 10
v_gene: TRBV29-1
CDR3aa: CSVEEETQYF

len: 12
v_gene: TRBV30
CDR3aa: CAWDLSSGIGEF

len: 16
v_gene: TRBV10-3
CDR3aa: CAISELLPEAYNEQFF

len: 16
v_gene: TRBV5-3
CDR3aa: CARSLNCRQGEETQYF

len: 13
v_gene: TRBV9
CDR3aa: CASSLRPGDEQYF

len: 15
v_gene: TRBV4-1
CDR3aa: CASSQGTGGNQPQHF

len: 17
v_gene: TRBV14
CDR3aa: CASSQVRRTLAKNIQYF

len: 15
v_gene: TRBV7-2
CDR3aa: CASTPQGGNNQPQHF

len: 16
v_gene: TRBV18
CDR3aa: CASSPAGSVRATEAFF

len: 17
v_gene: TRBV27
CDR3aa: CASSLSRSSGRNNEQFF

len: 16
v_gene: TRBV28
CDR3aa: CASSSSGQGAYQPQHF

len: 14
v_gene: TRBV7-2
CDR3aa: CASSWAERDYEQYF

len: 15
v_gene: TRBV5-1
CDR3aa: CASSLGGSSYNEQFF

len: 15
v_gene: TRBV5-1
CDR3aa: CASSLMAGGTYEQYF

len: 13
v_gene: TRBV6-6
CDR3aa: CASTDRQNTEAFF

len: 12
v_gene: TRBV6-1
CDR3aa: CASSEATLEQYF

len: 14
v_gene: TRBV18
CDR3aa: CASSIQTENTEAFF

len: 13
v_gene: TRBV5-1
CDR3aa: CASSPDRRETQYF

len: 15
v_gene: TRBV9
CDR3aa: CASSPRDRDDTEAFF

len: 15
v_gene: TRBV9
CDR3aa: CASNLRGDSNQPQHF

len: 14
v_gene: TRBV27
CDR3aa: CASGTGNILYEQYF

len: 12
v_gene: TRBV28
CDR3aa: CASSLPRYGYTF

len: 15
v_gene: TRBV11-2
CDR3aa: CASSPAGASYNEQFF

len: 11
v_gene: TRBV10-3
CDR3aa: CAIATGGEQYF

len: 12
v_gene: TRBV19
CDR3aa: CASSSRGTEAFF

len: 14
v_gene: TRBV5-6
CDR3aa: CASSYGPTVYEQYF

len: 15
v_gene: TRBV19
CDR3aa: CASSPQGVLSYEQYF

len: 13
v_gene: TRBV2
CDR3aa: CASSETGNYGYTF

len: 14
v_gene: TRBV5-1
CDR3aa: CASRRTGDDTEAFF

len: 12
v_gene: TRBV2
CDR3aa: CASVGLQETQYF

len: 13
v_gene: TRBV30
CDR3aa: CAWSVLVGQPQHF

len: 16
v_gene: TRBV7-3
CDR3aa: CASSLQPGAGANVLTF

len: 14
v_gene: TRBV28
CDR3aa: CASTKPFLSTEAFF

len: 14
v_gene: TRBV7-2
CDR3aa: CASSLAAGNTEAFF

len: 14
v_gene: TRBV5-1
CDR3aa: CASSPGGGNQPQHF

len: 14
v_gene: TRBV6-5
CDR3aa: CASSYGEVNTEAFF

len: 13
v_gene: TRBV11-2
CDR3aa: CASARGPSYEQYF

len: 13
v_gene: TRBV5-1
CDR3aa: CASSLTDRSIRYF

len: 11
v_gene: TRBV5-4
CDR3aa: CASSLDGGPDF

len: 17
v_gene: TRBV5-1
CDR3aa: CASSLEPSGSILGTQYF

len: 13
v_gene: TRBV28
CDR3aa: CASGKTGTVEQYF

len: 12
v_gene: TRBV11-2
CDR3aa: CASSGGWETQYF